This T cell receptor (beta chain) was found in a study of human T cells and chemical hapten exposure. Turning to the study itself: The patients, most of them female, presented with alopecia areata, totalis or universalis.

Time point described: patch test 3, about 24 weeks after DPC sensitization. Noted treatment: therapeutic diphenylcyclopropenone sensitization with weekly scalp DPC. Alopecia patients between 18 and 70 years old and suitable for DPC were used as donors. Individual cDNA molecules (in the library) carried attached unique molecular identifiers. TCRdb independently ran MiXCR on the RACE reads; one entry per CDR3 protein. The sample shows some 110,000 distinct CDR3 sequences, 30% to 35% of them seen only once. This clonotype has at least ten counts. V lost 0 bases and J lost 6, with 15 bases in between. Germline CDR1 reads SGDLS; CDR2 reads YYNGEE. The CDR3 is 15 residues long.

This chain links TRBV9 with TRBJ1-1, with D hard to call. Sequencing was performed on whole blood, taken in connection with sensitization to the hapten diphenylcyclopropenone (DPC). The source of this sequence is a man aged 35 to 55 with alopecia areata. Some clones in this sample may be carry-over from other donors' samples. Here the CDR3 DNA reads TGTGCCAGCAGCGTAGAGGGATCTAATAGCGCTGAAGCTTTCTTT. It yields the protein CASSVEGSNSAEAFF.